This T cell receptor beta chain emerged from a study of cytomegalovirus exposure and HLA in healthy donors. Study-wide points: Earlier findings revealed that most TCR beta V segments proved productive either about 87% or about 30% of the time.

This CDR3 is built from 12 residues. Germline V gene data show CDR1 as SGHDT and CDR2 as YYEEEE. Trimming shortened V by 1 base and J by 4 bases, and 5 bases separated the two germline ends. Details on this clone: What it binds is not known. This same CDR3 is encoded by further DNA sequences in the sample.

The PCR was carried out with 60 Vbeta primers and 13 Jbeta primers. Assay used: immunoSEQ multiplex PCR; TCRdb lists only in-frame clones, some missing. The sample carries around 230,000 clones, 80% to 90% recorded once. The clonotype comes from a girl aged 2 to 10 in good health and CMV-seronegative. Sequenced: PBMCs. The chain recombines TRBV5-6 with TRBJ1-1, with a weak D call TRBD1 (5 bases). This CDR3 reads CASSLTGTEAFF. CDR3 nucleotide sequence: TGTGCCAGCAGCTTGACAGGCACTGAAGCTTTCTTT.